This T cell receptor (beta chain) was sequenced in a study of CD8 T cells in ankylosing spondylitis. With V trimmed by 4 bases and J by 2 bases, 4 bases remained unmatched. The CDR3 totals 15 residues. Germline lookup yields CDR1 KGHSH and CDR2 LQKENI. Study observations and caveats: There were earlier reports of some motif variants in reactive arthritis synovial fluid and blood. Matched synovial fluid from ankylosing spondylitis patients was reported to be enriched for disease-linked clones. Apparently characteristic of ankylosing spondylitis blood was a TCR beta motif (under ten highly homologous variants).

Quantitative 5'-RACE with molecular barcodes was used to make the TCR beta libraries. MiXCR, run by TCRdb on the 5' RACE reads, gives a single entry per CDR3 protein. The data hold some 200,000 distinct CDR3 sequences, with 18% observed a single time. This clonotype was seen a few times. Its antigen is not known. Material: blood, either unsorted or a sorted T cell fraction (not recorded which). This TCR was sampled from a male donor under 30 with ankylosing spondylitis or in good health (not recorded which). The rearrangement uses TRBV18 and TRBJ2-1; 8 bases agree with TRBD1. The CDR3 DNA reads as TGTGCCAGCTCACGGGAACAGGGGGCCTACAATGAGCAGTTCTTC. Translating it yields CASSREQGAYNEQFF.